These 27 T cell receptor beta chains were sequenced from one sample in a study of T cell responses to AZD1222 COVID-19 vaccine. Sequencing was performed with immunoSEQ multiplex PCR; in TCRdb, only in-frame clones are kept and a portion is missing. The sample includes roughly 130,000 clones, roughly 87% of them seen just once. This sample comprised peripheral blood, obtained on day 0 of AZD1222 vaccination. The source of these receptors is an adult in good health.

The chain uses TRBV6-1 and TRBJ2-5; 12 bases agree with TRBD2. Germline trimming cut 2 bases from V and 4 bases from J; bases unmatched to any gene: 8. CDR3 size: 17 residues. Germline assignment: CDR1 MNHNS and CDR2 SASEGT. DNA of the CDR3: TGTGCCAGCAGTGAAACTAGCGGGGGGACCACCCGAGAGACCCAGTACTTC. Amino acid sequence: CASSETSGGTTRETQYF.

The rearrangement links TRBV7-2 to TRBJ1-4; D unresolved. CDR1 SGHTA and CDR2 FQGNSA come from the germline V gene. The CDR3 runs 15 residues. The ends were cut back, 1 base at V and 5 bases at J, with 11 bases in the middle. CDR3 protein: CASSLGFTKNEKLFF. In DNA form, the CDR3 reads TGTGCCAGCAGCTTAGGATTTACCAAAAATGAAAAACTGTTTTTT.

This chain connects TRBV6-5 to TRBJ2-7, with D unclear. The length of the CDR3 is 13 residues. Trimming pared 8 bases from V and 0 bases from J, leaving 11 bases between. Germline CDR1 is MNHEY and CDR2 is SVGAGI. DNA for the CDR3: TGTGCCAGCCGGGCCTTCAGCTCCTACGAGCAGTACTTC. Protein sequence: CASRAFSSYEQYF.

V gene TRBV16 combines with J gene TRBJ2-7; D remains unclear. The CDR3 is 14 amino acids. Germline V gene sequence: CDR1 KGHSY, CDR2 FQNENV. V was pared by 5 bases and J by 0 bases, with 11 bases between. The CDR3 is CASSYVGSSYEQYF. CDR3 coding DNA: TGTGCCAGCAGCTACGTCGGCAGCTCCTACGAGCAGTACTTC.

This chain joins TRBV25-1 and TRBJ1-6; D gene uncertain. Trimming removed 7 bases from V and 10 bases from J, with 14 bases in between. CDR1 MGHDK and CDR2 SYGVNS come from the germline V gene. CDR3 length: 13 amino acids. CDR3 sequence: CASTPRDSSPLHF. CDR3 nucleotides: TGTGCCAGCACTCCGAGGGATAGCTCACCCCTCCACTTT.

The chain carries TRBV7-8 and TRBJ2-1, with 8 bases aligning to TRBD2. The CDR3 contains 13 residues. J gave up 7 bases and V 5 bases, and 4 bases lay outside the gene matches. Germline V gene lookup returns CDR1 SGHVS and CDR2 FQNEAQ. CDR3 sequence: CASSRGLANEQFF. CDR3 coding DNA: TGTGCCAGCAGCCGAGGACTAGCAAATGAGCAGTTCTTC. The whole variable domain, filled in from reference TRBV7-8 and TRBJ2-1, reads GAGVSQSPRYKVAKRGQDVALRCDPISGHVSLFWYQQALGQGPEFLTYFQNEAQLDKSGLPSDRFFAERPEGSVSTLKIQRTQQEDSAVYLCASSRGLANEQFFGPGTRLTVL.

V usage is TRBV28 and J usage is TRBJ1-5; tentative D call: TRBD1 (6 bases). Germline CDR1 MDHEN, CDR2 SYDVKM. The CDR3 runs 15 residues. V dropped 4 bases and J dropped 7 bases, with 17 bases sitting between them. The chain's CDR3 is CASSSGGGPDQPQHF. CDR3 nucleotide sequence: TGTGCCAGCAGTTCCGGGGGGGGCCCCGACCAGCCCCAGCATTTT.

CDR3 sequence reads: CASSQDQRGDYEQYF. As DNA, the CDR3 is TGTGCCAGCAGCCAAGATCAGCGGGGGGACTACGAGCAGTACTTC. The chain is built from TRBV3-1 (or the pseudogene TRBV3-2) and TRBJ2-7; 9 bases line up with TRBD2. CDR3 length equals 15 residues. CDR1 is LGHDT and CDR2 is YNNKEL in the germline V gene (reference sequence). V was clipped by 0 bases and J by 3 bases; unmatched bases: 3.

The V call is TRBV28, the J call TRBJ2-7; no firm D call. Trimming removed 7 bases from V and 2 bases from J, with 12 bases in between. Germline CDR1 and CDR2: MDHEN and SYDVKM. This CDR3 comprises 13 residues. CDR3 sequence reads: CASIRQETYEQYF. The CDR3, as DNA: TGTGCCAGCATACGCCAAGAAACCTACGAGCAGTACTTC. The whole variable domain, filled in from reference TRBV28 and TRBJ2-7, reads DVKVTQSSRYLVKRTGEKVFLECVQDMDHENMFWYRQDPGLGLRLIYFSYDVKMKEKGDIPEGYSVSREKKERFSLILESASTNQTSMYLCASIRQETYEQYFGPGTRLTVT.

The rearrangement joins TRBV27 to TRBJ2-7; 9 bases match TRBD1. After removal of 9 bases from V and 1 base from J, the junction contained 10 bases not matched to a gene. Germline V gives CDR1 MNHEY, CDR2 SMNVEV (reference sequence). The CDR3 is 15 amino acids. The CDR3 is CASCPRQGVSYEQYF. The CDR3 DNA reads TGTGCCAGTTGTCCCCGACAGGGGGTATCCTACGAGCAGTACTTC.

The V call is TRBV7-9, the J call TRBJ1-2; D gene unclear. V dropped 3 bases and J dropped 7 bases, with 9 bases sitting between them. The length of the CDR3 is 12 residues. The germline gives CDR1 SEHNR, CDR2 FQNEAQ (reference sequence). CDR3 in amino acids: CASSLERSGYTF. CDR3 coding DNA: TGTGCCAGCAGCTTGGAGAGGAGTGGCTACACCTTC.

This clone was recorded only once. The CDR3 coding sequence is TGTGCCTGGAGCACAGGGGGTTCTGGAAACACCATATATTTT. Its protein is CAWSTGGSGNTIYF. The genes are TRBV30 and TRBJ1-3, with TRBD1 matching 8 bases. There are 14 residues in the CDR3. V lost 3 bases, J lost 1 base, and 2 bases stayed unmatched. CDR1 and CDR2 (germline): GTSNPN, SVGIG (reference sequence).

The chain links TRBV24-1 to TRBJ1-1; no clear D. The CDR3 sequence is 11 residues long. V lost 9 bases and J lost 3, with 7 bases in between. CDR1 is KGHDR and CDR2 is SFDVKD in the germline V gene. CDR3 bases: TGTGCCACCCGGAGGGACACTGAAGCTTTCTTT. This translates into CATRRDTEAFF.

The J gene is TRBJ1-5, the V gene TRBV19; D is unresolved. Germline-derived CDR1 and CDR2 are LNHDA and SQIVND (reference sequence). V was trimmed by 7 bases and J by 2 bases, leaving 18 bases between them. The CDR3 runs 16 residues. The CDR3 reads CASTSTESLGNQPQHF. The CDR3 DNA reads TGTGCCAGTACCTCCACGGAAAGTCTCGGCAATCAGCCCCAGCATTTT.

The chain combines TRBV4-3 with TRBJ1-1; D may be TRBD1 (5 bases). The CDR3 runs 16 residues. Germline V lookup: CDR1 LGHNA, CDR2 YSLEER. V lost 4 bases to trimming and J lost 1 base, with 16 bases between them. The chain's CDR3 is CASSPRPIGGNTEAFF. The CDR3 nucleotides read TGCGCCAGCAGCCCAAGACCAATCGGGGGGAACACTGAAGCTTTCTTT.

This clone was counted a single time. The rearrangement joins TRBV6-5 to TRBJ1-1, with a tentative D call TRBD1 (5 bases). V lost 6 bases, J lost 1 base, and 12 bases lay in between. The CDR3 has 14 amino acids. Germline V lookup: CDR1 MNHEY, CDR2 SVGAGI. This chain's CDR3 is CASSPRDPNTEAFF. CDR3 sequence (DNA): TGTGCCAGCAGCCCCAGGGACCCGAACACTGAAGCTTTCTTT.

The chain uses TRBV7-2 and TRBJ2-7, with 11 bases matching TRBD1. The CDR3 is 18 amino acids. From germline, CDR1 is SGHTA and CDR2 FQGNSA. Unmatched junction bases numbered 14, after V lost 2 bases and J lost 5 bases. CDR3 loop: CASSLIWDRGARVHEQYF. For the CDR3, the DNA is TGTGCCAGCAGCTTAATCTGGGACAGGGGGGCAAGGGTCCACGAGCAGTACTTC. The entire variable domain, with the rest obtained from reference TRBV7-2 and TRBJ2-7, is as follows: GAGVSQSPSNKVTEKGKDVELRCDPISGHTALYWYRQSLGQGLEFLIYFQGNSAPDKSGLPSDRFSAERTGGSVSTLTIQRTQQEDSAVYLCASSLIWDRGARVHEQYFGPGTRLTVT.

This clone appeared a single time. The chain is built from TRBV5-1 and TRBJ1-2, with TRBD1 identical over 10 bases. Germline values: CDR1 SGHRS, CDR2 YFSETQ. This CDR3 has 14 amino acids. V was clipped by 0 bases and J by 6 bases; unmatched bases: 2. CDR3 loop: CASSLGGQGNGYTF. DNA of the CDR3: TGCGCCAGCAGCTTGGGGGGACAGGGGAATGGCTACACCTTC.

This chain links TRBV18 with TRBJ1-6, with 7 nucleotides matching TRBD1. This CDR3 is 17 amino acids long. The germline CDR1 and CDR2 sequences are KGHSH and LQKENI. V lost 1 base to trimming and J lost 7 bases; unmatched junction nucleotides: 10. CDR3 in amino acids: CASSPRGGPRANSPLHF. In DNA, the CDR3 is TGTGCCAGCTCACCACGAGGGGGCCCTAGAGCCAATTCACCCCTCCACTTT.

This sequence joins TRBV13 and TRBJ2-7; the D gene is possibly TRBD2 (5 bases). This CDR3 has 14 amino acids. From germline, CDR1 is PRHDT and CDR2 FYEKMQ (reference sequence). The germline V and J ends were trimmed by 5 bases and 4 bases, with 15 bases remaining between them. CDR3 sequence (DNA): TGTGCCAGCAGCGGGCGGACGGGGAAGTACGAGCAGTACTTC. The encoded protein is CASSGRTGKYEQYF.

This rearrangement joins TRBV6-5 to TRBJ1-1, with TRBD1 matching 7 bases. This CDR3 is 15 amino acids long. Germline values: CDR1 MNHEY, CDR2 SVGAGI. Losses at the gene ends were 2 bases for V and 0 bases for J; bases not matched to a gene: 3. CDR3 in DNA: TGTGCCAGCAGTTACCAGGGGGGCATGAACACTGAAGCTTTCTTT. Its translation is CASSYQGGMNTEAFF.

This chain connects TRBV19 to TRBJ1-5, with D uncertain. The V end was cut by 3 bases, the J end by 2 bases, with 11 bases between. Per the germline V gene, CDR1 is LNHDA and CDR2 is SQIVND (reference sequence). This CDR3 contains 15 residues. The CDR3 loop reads CASSIGQARNQPQHF. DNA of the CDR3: TGTGCCAGTAGTATCGGGCAGGCCCGCAATCAGCCCCAGCATTTT.

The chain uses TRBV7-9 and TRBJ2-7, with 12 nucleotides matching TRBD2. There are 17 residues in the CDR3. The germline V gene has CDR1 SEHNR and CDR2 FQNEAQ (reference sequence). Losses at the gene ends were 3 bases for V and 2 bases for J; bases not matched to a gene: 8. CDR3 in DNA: TGTGCCAGCAGCTTGGGTAGGAGACTAGCGGGGGCCTACGAGCAGTACTTC. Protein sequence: CASSLGRRLAGAYEQYF. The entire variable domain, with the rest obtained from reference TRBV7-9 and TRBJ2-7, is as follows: DTGVSQNPRHKITKRGQNVTFRCDPISEHNRLYWYRQTLGQGPEFLTYFQNEAQLEKSRLLSDRFSAERPKGSFSTLEIQRTEQGDSAMYLCASSLGRRLAGAYEQYFGPGTRLTVT.

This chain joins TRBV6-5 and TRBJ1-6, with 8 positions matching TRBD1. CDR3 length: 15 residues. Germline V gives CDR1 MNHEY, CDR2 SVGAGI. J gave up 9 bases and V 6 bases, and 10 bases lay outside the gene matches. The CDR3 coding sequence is TGTGCCAGCAGCCTACAGGGGGAGAATAGTTCACCCCTCCACTTT. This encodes CASSLQGENSSPLHF.

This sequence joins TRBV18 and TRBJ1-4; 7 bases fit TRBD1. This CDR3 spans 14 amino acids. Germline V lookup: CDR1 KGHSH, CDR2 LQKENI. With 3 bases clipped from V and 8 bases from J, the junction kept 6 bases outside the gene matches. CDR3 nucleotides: TGTGCCAGCTCACCCATGACAGGGAACGAAAAACTGTTTTTT. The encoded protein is CASSPMTGNEKLFF.

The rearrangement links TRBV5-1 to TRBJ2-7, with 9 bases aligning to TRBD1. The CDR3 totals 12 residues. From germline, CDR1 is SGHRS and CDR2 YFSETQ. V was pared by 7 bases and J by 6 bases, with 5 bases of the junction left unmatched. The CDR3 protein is CASRQGVGEQYF. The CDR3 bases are TGCGCCAGCCGACAGGGGGTCGGCGAGCAGTACTTC.

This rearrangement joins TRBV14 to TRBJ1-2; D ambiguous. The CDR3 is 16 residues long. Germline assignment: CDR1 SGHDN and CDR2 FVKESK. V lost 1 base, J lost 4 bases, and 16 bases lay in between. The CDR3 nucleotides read TGTGCCAGCAGCCAAGGTGAAAATCGGGTTGCCTATGGCTACACCTTC. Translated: CASSQGENRVAYGYTF.